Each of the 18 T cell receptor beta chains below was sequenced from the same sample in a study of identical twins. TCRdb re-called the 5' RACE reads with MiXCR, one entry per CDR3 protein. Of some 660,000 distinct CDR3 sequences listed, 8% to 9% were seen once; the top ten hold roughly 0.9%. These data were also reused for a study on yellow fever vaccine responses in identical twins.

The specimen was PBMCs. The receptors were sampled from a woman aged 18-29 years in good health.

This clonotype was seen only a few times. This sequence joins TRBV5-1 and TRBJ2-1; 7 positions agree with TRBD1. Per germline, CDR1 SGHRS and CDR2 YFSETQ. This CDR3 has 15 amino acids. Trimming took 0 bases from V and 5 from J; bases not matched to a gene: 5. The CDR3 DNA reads TGCGCCAGCAGCTTGGACAGGGGCTTAAACAATGAGCAGTTCTTC. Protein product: CASSLDRGLNNEQFF.

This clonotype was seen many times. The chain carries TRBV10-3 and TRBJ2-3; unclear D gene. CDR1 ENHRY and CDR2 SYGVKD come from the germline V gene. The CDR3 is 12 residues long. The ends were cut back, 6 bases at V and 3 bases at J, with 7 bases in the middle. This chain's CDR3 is CAIRQQTDTQYF. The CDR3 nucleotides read TGTGCCATCAGACAGCAGACAGATACGCAGTATTTT.

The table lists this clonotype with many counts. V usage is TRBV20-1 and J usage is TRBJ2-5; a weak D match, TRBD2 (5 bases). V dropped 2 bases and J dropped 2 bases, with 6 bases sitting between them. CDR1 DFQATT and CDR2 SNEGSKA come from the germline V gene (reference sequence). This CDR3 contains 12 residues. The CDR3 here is CSARPGQETQYF. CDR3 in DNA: TGCAGTGCTAGACCGGGACAAGAGACCCAGTACTTC.

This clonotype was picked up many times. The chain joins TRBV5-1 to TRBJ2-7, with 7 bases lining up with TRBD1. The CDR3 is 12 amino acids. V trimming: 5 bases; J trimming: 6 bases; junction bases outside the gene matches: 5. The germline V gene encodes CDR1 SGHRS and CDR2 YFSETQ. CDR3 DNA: TGCGCCAGCAGTTTTGGGGACAGCGAGCAGTACTTC. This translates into CASSFGDSEQYF.

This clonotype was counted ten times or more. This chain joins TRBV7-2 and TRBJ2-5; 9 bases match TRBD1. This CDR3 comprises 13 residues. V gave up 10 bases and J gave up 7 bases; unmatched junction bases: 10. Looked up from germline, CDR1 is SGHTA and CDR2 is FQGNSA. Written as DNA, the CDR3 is TGTGCCATCCCCAAGGGACAGGGCGGGACCCAGTACTTC. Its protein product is CAIPKGQGGTQYF.

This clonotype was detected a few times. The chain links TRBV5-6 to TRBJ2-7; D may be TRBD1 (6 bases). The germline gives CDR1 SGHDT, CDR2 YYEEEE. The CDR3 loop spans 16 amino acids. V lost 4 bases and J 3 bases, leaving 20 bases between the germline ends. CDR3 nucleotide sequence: TGTGCCAGCAGCCTCTCTCAGGGGCTGGGCCTCTACGAGCAGTACTTC. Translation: CASSLSQGLGLYEQYF.

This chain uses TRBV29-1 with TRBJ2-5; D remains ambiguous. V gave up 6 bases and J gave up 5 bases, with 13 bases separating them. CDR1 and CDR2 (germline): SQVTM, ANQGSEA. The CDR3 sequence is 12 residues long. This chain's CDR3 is CSVNKVAETQYF. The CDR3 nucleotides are TGCAGCGTAAACAAGGTCGCGGAGACCCAGTACTTC.

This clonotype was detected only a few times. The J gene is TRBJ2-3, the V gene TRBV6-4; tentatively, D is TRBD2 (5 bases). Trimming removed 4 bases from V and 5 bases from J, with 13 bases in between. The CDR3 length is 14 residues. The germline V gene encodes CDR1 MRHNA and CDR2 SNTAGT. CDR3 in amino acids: CASSALGGEDTQYF. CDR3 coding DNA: TGTGCCAGCAGTGCCCTCGGAGGTGAAGATACGCAGTATTTT.

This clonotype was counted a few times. The CDR3 is CASSQDREGQETQYF. CDR3 DNA sequence: TGTGCCAGCAGCCAAGACAGGGAGGGCCAAGAGACCCAGTACTTC. This chain uses TRBV4-2 with TRBJ2-5, with 7 bases aligning to TRBD2. The CDR3 covers 15 residues. CDR1 and CDR2 from the germline V gene are LGHNA and YNFKEQ. V lost 0 bases and J lost 1; bases outside the gene matches: 2.

The CDR3 reads CASSAGPGLTYNEQFF. The CDR3 DNA is TGCGCCAGCAGCGCCGGACCGGGACTGACCTACAATGAGCAGTTCTTC. The chain combines TRBV5-1 with TRBJ2-1; possible D gene TRBD2, 6 bases. Germline CDR1 SGHRS, CDR2 YFSETQ. The CDR3 loop spans 16 amino acids. Between the trimmed V and J ends, which lost 4 bases and 2 bases, there was a span of 16 bases.

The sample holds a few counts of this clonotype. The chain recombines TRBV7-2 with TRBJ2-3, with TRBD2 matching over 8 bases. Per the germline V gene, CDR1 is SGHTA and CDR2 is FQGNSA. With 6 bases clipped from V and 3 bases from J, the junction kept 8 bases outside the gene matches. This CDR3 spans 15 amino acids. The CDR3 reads CASRGTSIVTDTQYF. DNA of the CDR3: TGTGCCAGCAGAGGGACTAGTATCGTTACAGATACGCAGTATTTT.

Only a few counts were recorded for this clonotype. The CDR3 loop is CASSLELGGDTEAFF. CDR3 in DNA: TGTGCCAGCAGCTTAGAGTTGGGGGGTGACACTGAAGCTTTCTTT. The chain combines TRBV7-9 with TRBJ1-1, with D perhaps TRBD1 (5 bases). Germline V lookup: CDR1 SEHNR, CDR2 FQNEAQ (reference sequence). This CDR3 has 15 amino acids. Deletions cut 1 base from V and 3 bases from J, with 12 bases between.

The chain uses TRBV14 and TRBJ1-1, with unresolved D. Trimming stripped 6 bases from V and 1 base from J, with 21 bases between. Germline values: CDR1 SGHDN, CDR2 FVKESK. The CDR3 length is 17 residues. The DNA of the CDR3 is TGTGCCAGCAGTCCTTTCGCAGGCGGGGAGACGAACACTGAAGCTTTCTTT. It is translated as CASSPFAGGETNTEAFF.

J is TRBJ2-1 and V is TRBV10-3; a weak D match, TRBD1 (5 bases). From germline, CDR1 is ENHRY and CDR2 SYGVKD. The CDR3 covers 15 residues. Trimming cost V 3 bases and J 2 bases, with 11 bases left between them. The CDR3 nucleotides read TGTGCCATCAGTGACCCAGGGATCGCCTACAATGAGCAGTTCTTC. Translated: CAISDPGIAYNEQFF.

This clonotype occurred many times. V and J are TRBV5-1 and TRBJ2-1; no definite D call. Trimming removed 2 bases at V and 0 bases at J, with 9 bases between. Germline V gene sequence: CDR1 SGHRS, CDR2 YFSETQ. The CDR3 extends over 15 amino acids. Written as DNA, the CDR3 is TGCGCCAGCAGCTTCCCGGCTAGCTCCTACAATGAGCAGTTCTTC. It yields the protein CASSFPASSYNEQFF.

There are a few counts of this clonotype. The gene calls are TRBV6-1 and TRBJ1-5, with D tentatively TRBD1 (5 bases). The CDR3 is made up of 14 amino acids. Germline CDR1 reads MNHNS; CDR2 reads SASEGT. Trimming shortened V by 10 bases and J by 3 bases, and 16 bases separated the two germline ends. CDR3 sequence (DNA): TGTGCCACTAAACCCGGGACGGTCAATCAGCCCCAGCATTTT. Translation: CATKPGTVNQPQHF.

CDR3 DNA sequence: TGCAGCGGGCGACAGGGCGGAATTGGCGAGCAGTACTTC. Translating gives CSGRQGGIGEQYF. This chain uses TRBV29-1 with TRBJ2-7; 7 positions match TRBD1. V dropped 7 bases and J dropped 6; count of bases not matched to a gene: 12. Germline assignment: CDR1 SQVTM and CDR2 ANQGSEA. This CDR3 has 13 amino acids.

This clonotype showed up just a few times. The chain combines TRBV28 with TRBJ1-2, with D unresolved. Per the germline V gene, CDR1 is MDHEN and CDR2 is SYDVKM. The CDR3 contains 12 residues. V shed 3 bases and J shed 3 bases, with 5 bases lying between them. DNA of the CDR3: TGTGCCAGCAGTTTGCGGCACTATGGCTACACCTTC. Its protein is CASSLRHYGYTF.